These 27 T cell receptor beta chains originate from one sample sequenced in a study of T cells after yellow fever vaccination. Via MiXCR, TCRdb re-called the 5' RACE reads, giving one row per CDR3 protein. Of 450,000 to 650,000 distinct CDR3 sequences listed, about 13% are singletons. Sequenced here: PBMCs, sampled on the day of the yellow fever booster vaccination. These receptor sequences come from a man aged 25-45 years who received the YFV17D yellow fever vaccine.

The rearrangement links TRBV20-1 to TRBJ1-4, with TRBD1 identical over 10 bases. The CDR3 runs 15 residues. CDR1 and CDR2 (germline): DFQATT, SNEGSKA (reference sequence). V lost 6 bases to trimming and J lost 4 bases; unmatched junction nucleotides: 8. CDR3 bases: TGCAGTGCCTGCCCGACAGGGGGCGGTAATGAAAAACTGTTTTTT. Its protein is CSACPTGGGNEKLFF.

This clonotype was counted only a few times. The chain combines TRBV5-6 with TRBJ2-7; D gene unclear. Germline CDR1 is SGHDT and CDR2 is YYEEEE. V shed 6 bases and J shed 3 bases, with 19 bases lying between them. The CDR3 spans 15 residues. This chain's CDR3 is CASTTGFRGDYEQYF. The CDR3 coding sequence is TGTGCCAGCACCACCGGGTTCCGCGGAGACTACGAGCAGTACTTC.

V and J are TRBV2 and TRBJ2-4; D might be TRBD1 (7 bases). V was clipped by 11 bases and J by 7 bases, with 15 bases between them. Looked up from germline, CDR1 is SNHLY and CDR2 is FYNNEI. The CDR3 is made up of 12 amino acids. The CDR3 here is CALSGGRNIQYF. CDR3 bases: TGTGCCTTATCAGGGGGGAGGAACATTCAGTACTTC.

The rearrangement links TRBV7-2 to TRBJ2-1; 11 positions match TRBD1. The CDR3 has 14 amino acids. Unmatched junction bases numbered 4, after V lost 5 bases and J lost 7 bases. Germline V gene sequence: CDR1 SGHTA, CDR2 FQGNSA. CDR3: CASSGGTGGNEQFF. As DNA, the CDR3 is TGTGCCAGCAGCGGGGGGACAGGGGGAAATGAGCAGTTCTTC.

The chain recombines TRBV30 with TRBJ2-5; unclear D gene. V was clipped by 5 bases and J by 7 bases, with 8 bases between them. CDR3 length equals 10 residues. Germline loops: CDR1 GTSNPN, CDR2 SVGIG (reference sequence). The CDR3 DNA follows: TGTGCCTGGGGGAAAGGGACCCAGTACTTC. Protein sequence: CAWGKGTQYF.

The table lists this clonotype with many counts. The V call is TRBV12-3 or TRBV12-4, the J call TRBJ1-2, with D possibly being TRBD1 (6 bases). Trimming took 6 bases from V and 2 from J, leaving 16 bases between them. This CDR3 contains 15 residues. The CDR3 DNA follows: TGTGCCAGCAGGTATCCCCTCGGGGGCAACTATGGCTACACCTTC. It translates to CASRYPLGGNYGYTF.

About this clonotype: One end of the junction does not line up with germline, which may come from a read error. The rearrangement links TRBV29-1 to TRBJ2-2, with 10 bases fitting TRBD2. The CDR3 has 14 residues. CDR1 is SQVTM and CDR2 is ANQGSEA in the germline V gene. The CDR3 DNA reads as TGCAGCGTTCCGGGACTAGCGAGCACCGGGGATCTGCTTTTT. Translation: CSVPGLASTGDLLF.

Points on this clonotype: Relative to the germline gene, one junction end is altered; a read error may explain this. The chain employs TRBV7-7 and TRBJ2-5; D perhaps matches TRBD1 (6 bases). The CDR3 extends over 15 amino acids. The germline V gene has CDR1 SSHAT and CDR2 FNYEAQ (reference sequence). The CDR3 DNA reads as TGTGCTAGCAGCTTAGGACAGACACGAGAGGAGACCCAGTACTTC. As protein: CASSLGQTREETQYF.

This clonotype has more than one count but fewer than ten. The chain couples TRBV5-5 to TRBJ2-1; no clear D gene. Germline values: CDR1 SGHKS, CDR2 YYEKEE (reference sequence). The CDR3 has 12 residues. Trimming took off 1 base at V and 9 bases at J, with 8 bases between the two ends. This CDR3 is CASSLYVGEQFF. The CDR3 bases are TGTGCCAGCAGCTTGTACGTGGGTGAGCAGTTCTTC.

This clonotype occurred a few times. This sequence joins TRBV18 and TRBJ1-1; D uncertain. In germline, CDR1 is KGHSH, CDR2 LQKENI. This CDR3 has 13 residues. Trimming stripped 3 bases from V and 0 bases from J, with 5 bases between. In DNA, the CDR3 is TGTGCCAGCTCACCTTCCATGAACACTGAAGCTTTCTTT. It is translated as CASSPSMNTEAFF.

The J gene is TRBJ2-3, the V gene TRBV21-1; the D segment call TRBD1 is taken from the table without a DNA check. TRBV21-1 represents a pseudogene. CDR3 length: 18 amino acids. CDR3 sequence (DNA): TGTGCCAGCAGCACCCCGGGACAGGGGGCTAAAGTCACAGATACGCAGTATTTT. It is translated as CASSTPGQGAKVTDTQYF.

The chain employs TRBV7-9 and TRBJ2-5; 7 bases are shared with TRBD1. The J segment lost 2 bases and the V segment lost 6 bases, leaving 3 bases of the junction unmatched. Germline V gives CDR1 SEHNR, CDR2 FQNEAQ (reference sequence). The CDR3 sequence is 13 residues long. CDR3 sequence reads: CASRMGQQETQYF. The CDR3 coding sequence is TGTGCCAGCAGAATGGGACAGCAAGAGACCCAGTACTTC. Full variable domain (rest looked up from reference TRBV7-9 and TRBJ2-5): DTGVSQNPRHKITKRGQNVTFRCDPISEHNRLYWYRQTLGQGPEFLTYFQNEAQLEKSRLLSDRFSAERPKGSFSTLEIQRTEQGDSAMYLCASRMGQQETQYFGPGTRLLVL.

This clonotype was counted between two and nine times. The rearrangement joins TRBV7-6 to TRBJ2-6, with D tentatively TRBD1 (6 bases). The CDR3 contains 14 residues. V lost 5 bases, J lost 13 bases, and 18 bases lay in between. The germline gives CDR1 SGHVS, CDR2 FNYEAQ. CDR3 DNA: TGTGCCAGCAGCACCACCGGGACATCTTTTGTCCTGACTTTC. Amino acids: CASSTTGTSFVLTF.

This clonotype was counted a few times. V usage is TRBV10-3 and J usage is TRBJ2-3; perhaps TRBD2 as D (6 bases). Germline assignment: CDR1 ENHRY and CDR2 SYGVKD. V lost 11 bases and J 2 bases, leaving 20 bases between the germline ends. This CDR3 contains 15 residues. The CDR3 loop reads CAVFGGWANTDTQYF. In DNA, the CDR3 is TGTGCCGTGTTCGGGGGTTGGGCCAACACAGATACGCAGTATTTT.

V is TRBV6-1 and J is TRBJ2-3; 10 nucleotides agree with TRBD2. The CDR3 contains 19 residues. The germline CDR1 and CDR2 sequences are MNHNS and SASEGT. Trimming at V came to 4 bases and at J to 6 bases, leaving 19 bases not matched to a gene. CDR3 DNA sequence: TGTGCCAGCAGTGGCCGACTAGCGGGCCGGATGGGGGGGCGGGATACGCAGTATTTT. Amino acid sequence: CASSGRLAGRMGGRDTQYF.

This clonotype was seen ten or more times. The V gene is TRBV20-1, the J gene TRBJ2-1, with TRBD2 matching over 13 bases. Looked up from germline, CDR1 is DFQATT and CDR2 is SNEGSKA (reference sequence). This CDR3 is 15 amino acids long. With 3 bases clipped from V and 7 bases from J, the junction kept 6 bases outside the gene matches. The CDR3 is CSASGLAGARNEQFF. The CDR3 DNA is TGCAGTGCTAGTGGACTAGCGGGAGCGAGGAATGAGCAGTTCTTC.

Ten or more counts support this clonotype. CDR3 sequence (DNA): TGTGCCAGCAGCCAAGATAGGCAAAGCACAGATACGCAGTATTTT. Its translation: CASSQDRQSTDTQYF. The rearrangement uses TRBV14 and TRBJ2-3; D is uncertain. The germline V gene encodes CDR1 SGHDN and CDR2 FVKESK. V dropped 0 bases and J dropped 0 bases, with 7 bases sitting between them. The CDR3 loop spans 15 amino acids.

The sample holds a few counts of this clonotype. The chain joins TRBV28 to TRBJ2-7; TRBD1 might be the D (5 bases). There are 17 residues in the CDR3. Looked up from germline, CDR1 is MDHEN and CDR2 is SYDVKM. Trimming took off 8 bases at V and 5 bases at J, with 28 bases between the two ends. In DNA, the CDR3 is TGTGCCAGCCCCCCGAGGTCAGTACCAGGGCAAGTCCACGAGCAGTACTTC. It encodes CASPPRSVPGQVHEQYF. The full variable domain, with the rest looked up from reference TRBV28 and TRBJ2-7, is DVKVTQSSRYLVKRTGEKVFLECVQDMDHENMFWYRQDPGLGLRLIYFSYDVKMKEKGDIPEGYSVSREKKERFSLILESASTNQTSMYLCASPPRSVPGQVHEQYFGPGTRLTVT.

CDR3 DNA sequence: TGTGCCTGGCGGCTAGCGGGAGGAGGTACGCAGTATTTT. Protein sequence: CAWRLAGGGTQYF. V is TRBV30 and J is TRBJ2-3; 11 nucleotides align to TRBD2. V lost 5 bases, J lost 8 bases, and 6 bases stayed unmatched. Germline CDR1 and CDR2: GTSNPN and SVGIG (reference sequence). The CDR3 length is 13 residues.

The V gene is TRBV12-3 or TRBV12-4, the J gene TRBJ2-2, with TRBD2 as a possible D gene (5 bases). This CDR3 region has 15 residues. Deletions cut 7 bases from V and 4 bases from J, with 16 bases between. The CDR3: CASMPDGAGTGELFF. CDR3 in DNA: TGTGCCAGCATGCCGGACGGTGCGGGCACCGGGGAGCTGTTTTTT.

The chain employs TRBV20-1 and TRBJ1-3; 8 bases agree with TRBD1. V shed 2 bases, J shed 3 bases, and the junction held 12 bases outside the gene matches. Germline V gene lookup returns CDR1 DFQATT and CDR2 SNEGSKA (reference sequence). The CDR3 has 17 residues. The chain's CDR3 is CSARPPLGRGLGNTIYF. As DNA, the CDR3 is TGCAGTGCTAGACCCCCTCTCGGCAGGGGGCTTGGAAACACCATATATTTT.

V and J are TRBV4-2 and TRBJ1-2; the D gene is possibly TRBD1 (5 bases). Germline V gives CDR1 LGHNA, CDR2 YNFKEQ. V was clipped by 0 bases and J by 5 bases, with 16 bases between them. The CDR3 contains 16 residues. The CDR3 DNA reads as TGTGCCAGCAGCCAAGAAGCGGGACGAGCCCAGTATGGCTACACCTTC. This translates into CASSQEAGRAQYGYTF.

The chain carries TRBV28 and TRBJ2-7; the match to TRBD1 covers 8 bases. V lost 7 bases and J lost 6; bases outside the gene matches: 8. Germline V CDR1 and CDR2: MDHEN, SYDVKM. This CDR3 is 13 amino acids long. The CDR3 DNA sequence: TGTGCCAGCACCGAGACAGGGGTAATCGAGCAGTACTTC. It yields the protein CASTETGVIEQYF.

This clonotype was observed a few times. The V gene is TRBV20-1, the J gene TRBJ2-4; no clear D. Trimming stripped 0 bases from V and 3 bases from J, with 9 bases between. Germline values: CDR1 DFQATT, CDR2 SNEGSKA (reference sequence). The CDR3 extends over 14 amino acids. CDR3 in DNA: TGCAGTGCTAGAGATGTCGGTGGCAAAAACATTCAGTACTTC. Translation: CSARDVGGKNIQYF.

In this sample, this clonotype turned up many times. This chain uses TRBV5-1 with TRBJ2-7; D remains unclear. V was pared by 0 bases and J by 5 bases, with 18 bases between. The CDR3 spans 16 residues. The germline CDR1 and CDR2 sequences are SGHRS and YFSETQ. The CDR3 region is CASSLGVQLSRDEQYF. CDR3 coding DNA: TGCGCCAGCAGCTTGGGGGTCCAGCTTAGCCGCGACGAGCAGTACTTC. Full variable domain (rest looked up from reference TRBV5-1 and TRBJ2-7): KAGVTQTPRYLIKTRGQQVTLSCSPISGHRSVSWYQQTPGQGLQFLFEYFSETQRNKGNFPGRFSGRQFSNSRSEMNVSTLELGDSALYLCASSLGVQLSRDEQYFGPGTRLTVT.

This chain links TRBV10-3 with TRBJ1-1; the D is unclear. In germline, CDR1 is ENHRY, CDR2 SYGVKD. The CDR3 is 12 residues long. V lost 10 bases, J lost 0 bases, and 9 bases lay in between. The chain's CDR3 is CATSSVNTEAFF. The DNA for the CDR3 is TGTGCCACCTCCTCCGTGAACACTGAAGCTTTCTTT.

The chain has TRBV7-9 and TRBJ2-1; 7 positions match TRBD1. Germline-derived CDR1 and CDR2 are SEHNR and FQNEAQ (reference sequence). This CDR3 is built from 15 residues. V was clipped by 3 bases and J by 6 bases; unmatched bases: 8. The CDR3 nucleotides are TGTGCCAGCAGCTTCCTAGGGGGCGCTGGCAATGAGCAGTTCTTC. Protein product: CASSFLGGAGNEQFF.